The 9 T cell receptor beta chains in this list originate from one sample, sequenced in a study of cytomegalovirus exposure and HLA in healthy donors. Generated by immunoSEQ multiplex PCR, the TCRdb table keeps only in-frame clones and is missing some. Of more than 85,000 clones listed, roughly 86% are singletons. The specimen was PBMCs. These receptors originate from a woman aged 18-30 years in good health and CMV-seropositive.

This chain joins TRBV11-3 and TRBJ1-5, with no clear D. The CDR3 runs 13 residues. Between the trimmed V and J ends, which lost 5 bases and 4 bases, there was a span of 9 bases. Germline V gene data show CDR1 as SGHNT and CDR2 as YENEEA. Written as DNA, the CDR3 is TGTGCCAGCAGCGTCCGGGAAAATCAGCCCCAGCATTTT. Protein sequence: CASSVRENQPQHF.

This clone was detected a few times. The chain joins TRBV4-1 to TRBJ2-3; TRBD2 agrees at 8 bases. The length of the CDR3 is 15 residues. Per germline, CDR1 MGHRA and CDR2 YSYEKL. V dropped 4 bases and J dropped 6; count of bases not matched to a gene: 9. The CDR3 nucleotides read TGCGCCAGCAGCCCGGGACTAGTTCGTTCTGATACGCAGTATTTT. Its translation: CASSPGLVRSDTQYF.

The chain couples TRBV4-1 to TRBJ2-2; 8 bases match TRBD1. Germline CDR1 reads MGHRA; CDR2 reads YSYEKL. Losses at the gene ends were 4 bases for V and 6 bases for J; bases not matched to a gene: 13. This CDR3 spans 17 amino acids. In DNA, the CDR3 is TGCGCCAGCAGCCCTGGGCAGATGGGACAGGTAGCCGGGGAGCTGTTTTTT. As protein: CASSPGQMGQVAGELFF.

The V gene is TRBV27, the J gene TRBJ2-7; TRBD2 might be the D (6 bases). V gave up 0 bases and J gave up 4 bases, with 10 bases separating them. Germline loops: CDR1 MNHEY, CDR2 SMNVEV (reference sequence). The CDR3 totals 14 residues. The CDR3 DNA follows: TGTGCCAGCAGTTTATCGCGGGACGGATACGAGCAGTACTTC. Translating gives CASSLSRDGYEQYF.

The V and J genes are TRBV5-6 and TRBJ2-2, with 7 bases lining up with TRBD1. The V segment lost 5 bases and the J segment 6 bases; nucleotides outside the gene matches: 1. The CDR3 covers 12 residues. Per the germline V gene, CDR1 is SGHDT and CDR2 is YYEEEE. CDR3 sequence (DNA): TGTGCCAGCAGAACAGGGGCCGGGGAGCTGTTTTTT. Protein product: CASRTGAGELFF.

The chain combines TRBV4-1 with TRBJ1-5; a possible D gene is TRBD1 (5 bases). Germline V lookup: CDR1 MGHRA, CDR2 YSYEKL. The CDR3 is 16 residues long. V was shortened by 3 bases and J by 1 base, with 13 bases between the two germline ends. CDR3 residues: CASSQPGQGSNQPQHF. DNA for the CDR3: TGCGCCAGCAGCCAGCCCGGGCAGGGAAGCAATCAGCCCCAGCATTTT.

This chain joins TRBV11-2 and TRBJ1-2, with a weak D call TRBD1 (6 bases). Trimming took off 1 base at V and 0 bases at J, with 6 bases between the two ends. This CDR3 has 14 amino acids. Germline lookup yields CDR1 SGHAT and CDR2 FQNNGV. CDR3 amino acids: CASSLGTANYGYTF. The CDR3 region has the DNA TGTGCCAGCAGCTTAGGGACAGCTAACTATGGCTACACCTTC.

This clone was detected once. The V gene is TRBV7-2, the J gene TRBJ2-7; 11 nucleotides align to TRBD2. The CDR3 covers 15 residues. In germline, CDR1 is SGHTA, CDR2 FQGNSA. The junction had 4 bases not matched to a gene; V was cut back by 4 bases and J by 2 bases. The CDR3 region is CASSSPTSGTYEQYF. The CDR3 DNA reads as TGTGCCAGCAGCTCCCCGACTAGCGGGACCTACGAGCAGTACTTC.

The V gene is TRBV7-6, the J gene TRBJ1-2; D perhaps matches TRBD1 (5 bases). Trimming took 10 bases from V and 2 from J, leaving 14 bases between them. Germline V lookup: CDR1 SGHVS, CDR2 FNYEAQ. The CDR3 has 13 amino acids. The chain's CDR3 is CATKEQENYGYTF. The CDR3 DNA reads TGTGCCACAAAGGAACAGGAGAACTATGGCTACACCTTC.